Each of the 7 T cell receptor beta chains below was sequenced from the same sample in a study of blood T cell repertoires in COVID-19. Sequenced by immunoSEQ multiplex PCR; TCRdb stores in-frame clones only, minus some. The sample includes roughly 410,000 clones, 89% of them seen just once. Sequenced input: peripheral blood. The receptor source for this set is a woman aged 40 to 49 with COVID-19, enrolled during active disease.

V usage is TRBV19 and J usage is TRBJ1-4; D perhaps matches TRBD1 (6 bases). Trimming pared 0 bases from V and 7 bases from J, leaving 21 bases between. Per the germline V gene, CDR1 is LNHDA and CDR2 is SQIVND (reference sequence). The CDR3 is made up of 18 amino acids. The CDR3 nucleotides read TGTGCCAGTAGTATAGACCTCAGGTGGCAGGGGCAGGCTGAAAAACTGTTTTTT. It codes for CASSIDLRWQGQAEKLFF. Combining the CDR3 with reference TRBV19 and TRBJ1-4 gives the whole variable domain DGGITQSPKYLFRKEGQNVTLSCEQNLNHDAMYWYRQDPGQGLRLIYYSQIVNDFQKGDIAEGYSVSREKKESFPLTVTSAQKNPTAFYLCASSIDLRWQGQAEKLFFGSGTQLSVL.

The chain links TRBV18 to TRBJ1-6, with 7 bases that match TRBD1. Looked up from germline, CDR1 is KGHSH and CDR2 is LQKENI. The CDR3 loop spans 14 amino acids. Germline trimming cut 3 bases from V and 8 bases from J; bases unmatched to any gene: 4. The CDR3: CASSPRQGHSPLHF. The CDR3 bases are TGTGCCAGCTCACCCCGACAGGGTCATTCACCCCTCCACTTT.

CDR3 protein: CASGEEPGELFF. The CDR3 DNA sequence: TGTGCTAGCGGCGAGGAGCCCGGGGAGCTGTTTTTT. The chain is built from TRBV7-7 and TRBJ2-2; a possible D gene is TRBD2 (6 bases). The V gene's germline CDR1 is SSHAT and CDR2 FNYEAQ (reference sequence). This CDR3 contains 12 residues.

This clone appeared once. Other DNA sequences in the same sample also yield this CDR3. The rearrangement links TRBV7-2 to TRBJ2-3; D is perhaps TRBD1 (6 bases). The CDR3 loop spans 13 amino acids. Looked up from germline, CDR1 is SGHTA and CDR2 is FQGNSA. V lost 5 bases and J lost 5, with 11 bases in between. CDR3 in amino acids: CASSPQGIDTQYF. Here the CDR3 DNA reads TGTGCCAGCAGCCCCCAGGGGATAGATACGCAGTATTTT.

Turning to this clone: Other DNA sequences in this specimen translate into the identical CDR3. The chain links TRBV19 to TRBJ1-1; 10 bases are shared with TRBD1. With 5 bases clipped from V and 1 base from J, the junction kept 1 base outside the gene matches. Per germline, CDR1 LNHDA and CDR2 SQIVND (reference sequence). The CDR3 contains 14 residues. CDR3 nucleotides: TGTGCCAGTAGTCGGGACAGGGGGAACACTGAAGCTTTCTTT. Protein sequence: CASSRDRGNTEAFF. The variable domain in full, completed from reference TRBV19 and TRBJ1-1, reads DGGITQSPKYLFRKEGQNVTLSCEQNLNHDAMYWYRQDPGQGLRLIYYSQIVNDFQKGDIAEGYSVSREKKESFPLTVTSAQKNPTAFYLCASSRDRGNTEAFFGQGTRLTVV.

The rearrangement joins TRBV10-3 to TRBJ2-3; 8 nucleotides match TRBD2. Germline assignment: CDR1 ENHRY and CDR2 SYGVKD. J gave up 3 bases and V 5 bases, and 16 bases lay outside the gene matches. The CDR3 extends over 18 amino acids. In nucleotides, the CDR3 is TGTGCCATCAGTCCCAACCCAAAGCAGCGGGGGCCGACAGATACGCAGTATTTT. Translating gives CAISPNPKQRGPTDTQYF.

This chain uses TRBV6-7 with TRBJ2-4; D call uncertain. TRBV6-7 is classed as an ORF, of uncertain function. This CDR3 is 14 amino acids long. Between the trimmed V and J ends, which lost 6 bases and 5 bases, there was a span of 14 bases. The DNA of the CDR3 is TGTGCCAGCAGGCGTCCTTGTTCCCAAAACATTCAGTACTTC. Encoded protein: CASRRPCSQNIQYF.